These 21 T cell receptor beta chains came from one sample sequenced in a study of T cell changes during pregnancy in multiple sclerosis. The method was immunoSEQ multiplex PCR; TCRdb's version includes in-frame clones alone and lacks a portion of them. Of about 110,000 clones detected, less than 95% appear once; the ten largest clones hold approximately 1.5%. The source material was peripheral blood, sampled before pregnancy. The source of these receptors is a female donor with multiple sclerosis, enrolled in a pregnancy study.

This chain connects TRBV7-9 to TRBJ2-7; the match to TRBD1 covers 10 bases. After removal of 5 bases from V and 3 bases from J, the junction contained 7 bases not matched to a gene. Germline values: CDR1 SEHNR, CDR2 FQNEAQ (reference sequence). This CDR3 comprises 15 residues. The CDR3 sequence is CASSQGTGANYEQYF. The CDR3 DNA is TGTGCCAGCAGCCAAGGGACAGGGGCGAACTACGAGCAGTACTTC.

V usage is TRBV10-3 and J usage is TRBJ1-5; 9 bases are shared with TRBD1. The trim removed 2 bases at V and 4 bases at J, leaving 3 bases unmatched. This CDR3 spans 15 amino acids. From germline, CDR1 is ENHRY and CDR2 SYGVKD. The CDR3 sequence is CAISERTGENQPQHF. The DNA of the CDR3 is TGTGCCATCAGTGAGCGGACAGGGGAAAATCAGCCCCAGCATTTT.

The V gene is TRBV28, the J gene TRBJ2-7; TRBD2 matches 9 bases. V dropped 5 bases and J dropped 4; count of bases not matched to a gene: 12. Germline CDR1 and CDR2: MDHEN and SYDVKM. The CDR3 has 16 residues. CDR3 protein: CASSVLLAGSDYEQYF. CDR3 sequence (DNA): TGTGCCAGCAGTGTCCTTCTAGCGGGATCTGATTACGAGCAGTACTTC.

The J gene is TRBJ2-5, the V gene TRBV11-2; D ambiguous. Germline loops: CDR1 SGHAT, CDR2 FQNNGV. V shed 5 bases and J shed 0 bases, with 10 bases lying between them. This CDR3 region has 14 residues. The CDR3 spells CASSQARNQETQYF. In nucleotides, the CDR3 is TGTGCCAGCAGCCAGGCCAGGAACCAAGAGACCCAGTACTTC.

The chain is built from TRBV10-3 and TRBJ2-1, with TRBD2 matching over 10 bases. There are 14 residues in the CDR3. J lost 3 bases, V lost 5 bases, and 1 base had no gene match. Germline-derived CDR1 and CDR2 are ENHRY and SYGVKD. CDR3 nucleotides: TGTGCCATCAGTCGGACTAGCGGCTACAATGAGCAGTTCTTC. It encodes CAISRTSGYNEQFF.

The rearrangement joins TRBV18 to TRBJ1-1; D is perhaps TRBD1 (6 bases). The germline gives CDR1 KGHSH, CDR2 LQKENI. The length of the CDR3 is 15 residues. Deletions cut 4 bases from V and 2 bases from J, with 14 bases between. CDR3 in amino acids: CASSLGQLGNTEAFF. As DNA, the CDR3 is TGTGCCAGCTCACTAGGACAGCTGGGTAACACTGAAGCTTTCTTT.

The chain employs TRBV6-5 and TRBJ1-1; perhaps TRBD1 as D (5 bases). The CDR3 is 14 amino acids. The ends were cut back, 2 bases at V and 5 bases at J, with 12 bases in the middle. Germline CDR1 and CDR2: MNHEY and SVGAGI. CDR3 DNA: TGTGCCAGCAGTTACGTAGTCGGGGGGACTGAAGCTTTCTTT. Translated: CASSYVVGGTEAFF.

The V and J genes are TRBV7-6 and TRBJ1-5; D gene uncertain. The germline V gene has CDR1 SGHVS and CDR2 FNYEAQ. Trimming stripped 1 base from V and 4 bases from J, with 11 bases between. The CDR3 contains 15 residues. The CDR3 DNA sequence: TGTGCCAGCAGCTTAGGGGCAGGTGGGAATCAGCCCCAGCATTTT. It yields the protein CASSLGAGGNQPQHF.

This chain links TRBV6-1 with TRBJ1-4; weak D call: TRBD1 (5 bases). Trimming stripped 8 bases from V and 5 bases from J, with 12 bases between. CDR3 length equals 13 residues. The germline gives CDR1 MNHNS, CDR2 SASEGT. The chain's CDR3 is CASSGGENEKLFF. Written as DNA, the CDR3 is TGTGCCAGCTCCGGGGGAGAGAATGAAAAACTGTTTTTT.

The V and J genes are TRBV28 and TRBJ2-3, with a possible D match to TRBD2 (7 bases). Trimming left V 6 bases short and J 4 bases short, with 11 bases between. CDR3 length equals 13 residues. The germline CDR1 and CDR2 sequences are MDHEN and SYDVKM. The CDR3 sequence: CASSQGGADTQYF. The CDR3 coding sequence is TGTGCCAGCAGCCAAGGGGGGGCAGATACGCAGTATTTT.

CDR3 region: CASSLDSGGTTYEQYF. For the CDR3, the DNA is TGCGCCAGCAGCTTGGATAGCGGGGGGACAACCTACGAGCAGTACTTC. The V gene is TRBV5-1, the J gene TRBJ2-7, with 10 bases identical to TRBD2. Germline lookup yields CDR1 SGHRS and CDR2 YFSETQ. V was pared by 0 bases and J by 2 bases, with 5 bases of the junction left unmatched. The CDR3 spans 16 residues.

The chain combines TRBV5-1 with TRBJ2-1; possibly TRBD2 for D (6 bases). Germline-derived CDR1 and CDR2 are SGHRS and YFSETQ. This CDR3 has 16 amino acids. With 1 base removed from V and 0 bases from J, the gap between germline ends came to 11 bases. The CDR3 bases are TGCGCCAGCAGCTTGTCGGGGGAGAGCTCCTACAATGAGCAGTTCTTC. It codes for CASSLSGESSYNEQFF.

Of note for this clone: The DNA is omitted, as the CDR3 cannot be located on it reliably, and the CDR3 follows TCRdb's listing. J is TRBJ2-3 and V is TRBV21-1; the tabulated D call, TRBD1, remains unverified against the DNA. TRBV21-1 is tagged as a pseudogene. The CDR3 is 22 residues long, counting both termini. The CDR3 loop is CASSKAQGEGVGTGASTDTQYF.

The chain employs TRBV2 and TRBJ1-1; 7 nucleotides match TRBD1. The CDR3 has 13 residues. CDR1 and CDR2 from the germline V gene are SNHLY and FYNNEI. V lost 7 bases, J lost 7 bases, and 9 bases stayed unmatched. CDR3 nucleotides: TGTGCCAGCATGAACGACAGGGTTGTTGAAGCTTTCTTT. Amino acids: CASMNDRVVEAFF.

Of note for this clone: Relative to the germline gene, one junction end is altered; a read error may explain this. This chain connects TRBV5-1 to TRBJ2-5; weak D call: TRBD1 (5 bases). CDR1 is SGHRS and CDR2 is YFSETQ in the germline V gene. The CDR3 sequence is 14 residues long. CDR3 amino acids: CASSLSQGQEAQYF. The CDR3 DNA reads TGCGCCAGCAGCTTGAGCCAGGGCCAAGAGGCCCAGTACTTC. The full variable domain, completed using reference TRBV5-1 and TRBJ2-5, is KAGVTQTPRYLIKTRGQQVTLSCSPISGHRSVSWYQQTPGQGLQFLFEYFSETQRNKGNFPGRFSGRQFSNSRSEMNVSTLELGDSALYLCASSLSQGQEAQYFGPGTRLLVL.

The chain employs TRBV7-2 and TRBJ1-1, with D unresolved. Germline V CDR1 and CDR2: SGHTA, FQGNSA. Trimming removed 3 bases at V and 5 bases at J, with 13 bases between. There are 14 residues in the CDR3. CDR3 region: CASSLRGMRTEAFF. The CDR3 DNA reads TGTGCCAGCAGCTTGAGAGGGATGAGGACTGAAGCTTTCTTT. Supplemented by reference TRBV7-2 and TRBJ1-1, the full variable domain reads GAGVSQSPSNKVTEKGKDVELRCDPISGHTALYWYRQSLGQGLEFLIYFQGNSAPDKSGLPSDRFSAERTGGSVSTLTIQRTQQEDSAVYLCASSLRGMRTEAFFGQGTRLTVV.

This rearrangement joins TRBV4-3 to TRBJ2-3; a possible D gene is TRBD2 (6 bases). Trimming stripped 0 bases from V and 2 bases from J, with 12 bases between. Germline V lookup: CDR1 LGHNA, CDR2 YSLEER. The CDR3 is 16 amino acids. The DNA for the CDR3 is TGCGCCAGCAGCCAAGATGTGGCGGGATTCACAGATACGCAGTATTTT. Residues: CASSQDVAGFTDTQYF.

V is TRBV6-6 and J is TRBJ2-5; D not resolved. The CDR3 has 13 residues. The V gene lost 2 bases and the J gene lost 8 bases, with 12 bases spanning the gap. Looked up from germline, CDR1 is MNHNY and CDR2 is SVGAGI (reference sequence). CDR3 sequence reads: CASSYPDRSTQYF. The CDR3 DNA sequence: TGTGCCAGCAGTTACCCCGATCGGAGTACCCAGTACTTC.

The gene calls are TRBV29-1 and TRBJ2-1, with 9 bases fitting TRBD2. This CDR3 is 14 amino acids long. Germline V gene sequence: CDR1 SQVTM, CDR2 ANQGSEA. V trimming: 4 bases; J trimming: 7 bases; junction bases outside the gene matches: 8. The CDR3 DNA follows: TGCAGCGTTGGGCGGGGGCTAGCGGGGAATGAGCAGTTCTTC. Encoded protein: CSVGRGLAGNEQFF.

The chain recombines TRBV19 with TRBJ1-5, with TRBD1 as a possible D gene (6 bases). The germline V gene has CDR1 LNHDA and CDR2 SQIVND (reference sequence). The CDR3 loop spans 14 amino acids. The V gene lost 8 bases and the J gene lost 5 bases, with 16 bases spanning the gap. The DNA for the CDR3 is TGTGCCAGTTCCGCAGGGGTAAGTCATCAGCCCCAGCATTTT. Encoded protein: CASSAGVSHQPQHF.

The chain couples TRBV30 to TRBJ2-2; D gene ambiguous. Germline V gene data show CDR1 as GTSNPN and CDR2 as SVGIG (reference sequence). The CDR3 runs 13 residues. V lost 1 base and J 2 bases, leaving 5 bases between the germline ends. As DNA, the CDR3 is TGTGCCTGGAGTGGAGGTAACACCGGGGAGCTGTTTTTT. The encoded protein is CAWSGGNTGELFF.